The next 29 T cell receptor beta chains were all read from a single sample in a study of identical twins' blood T cells. TCRdb re-called the 5' RACE reads with MiXCR, one entry per CDR3 protein. The sample has 350,000 to 400,000 distinct CDR3 sequences; under 30% are singletons. Sequencing was done on a sample of PBMCs. Receptors originate from a woman between 18 and 50 years old in good health.

This chain joins TRBV29-1 and TRBJ2-3, with TRBD1 as a possible D gene (6 bases). Between the trimmed V and J ends, which lost 5 bases and 4 bases, there was a span of 7 bases. The CDR3 runs to 11 residues. Germline CDR1 SQVTM, CDR2 ANQGSEA. This CDR3 reads CSVKGADTQYF. The CDR3 DNA follows: TGCAGCGTTAAGGGGGCAGATACGCAGTATTTT.

The sample holds many counts of this clonotype. The chain uses TRBV12-3 or TRBV12-4 and TRBJ1-2; D gene uncertain. This CDR3 has 14 amino acids. The V and J ends lost 1 base and 4 bases respectively, with 10 bases between them. The CDR3 DNA follows: TGTGCCAGCAGTTTAGGAGCGGCAGTCTATGGCTACACCTTC. It codes for CASSLGAAVYGYTF.

The gene calls are TRBV5-1 and TRBJ1-1; tentative D call: TRBD1 (6 bases). Between the trimmed V and J ends, which lost 0 bases and 4 bases, there was a span of 10 bases. CDR1 SGHRS and CDR2 YFSETQ come from the germline V gene. The CDR3 loop spans 14 amino acids. CDR3 DNA sequence: TGCGCCAGCAGCTTGGCCTTGGGGGCCACTGAAGCTTTCTTT. This sequence encodes CASSLALGATEAFF.

This chain links TRBV6-1 with TRBJ1-5; possible D gene TRBD1, 6 bases. The V end lost 6 bases, the J end lost 6 bases, and 15 bases lay between the germline ends. This CDR3 comprises 14 residues. The germline V gene has CDR1 MNHNS and CDR2 SASEGT. The CDR3, as DNA: TGTGCCAGCAGGGGACTACAGGGAGGTCAGCCCCAGCATTTT. Protein sequence: CASRGLQGGQPQHF.

The chain has TRBV6-2 or TRBV6-3 and TRBJ2-1, with D maybe TRBD2 (6 bases). The CDR3 has 16 residues. Germline V gives CDR1 MNHEY, CDR2 SVGEGT. The germline V and J ends were trimmed by 0 bases and 3 bases, with 12 bases remaining between them. The CDR3 DNA sequence: TGTGCCAGCAGTTACTCGCCAGCGGGCTACTACAATGAGCAGTTCTTC. Translating gives CASSYSPAGYYNEQFF.

This clonotype was found a few times. The rearrangement uses TRBV25-1 and TRBJ2-7, with no clear D. Germline values: CDR1 MGHDK, CDR2 SYGVNS. The CDR3 sequence is 15 residues long. Trimming shortened V by 4 bases and J by 3 bases, and 16 bases separated the two germline ends. This chain's CDR3 is CASSGGSNTNYEQYF. As DNA, the CDR3 is TGTGCCAGCAGTGGGGGAAGTAATACCAACTACGAGCAGTACTTC.

The V gene is TRBV6-6, the J gene TRBJ1-3; no clear D gene. This CDR3 has 12 residues. Trimming cost V 4 bases and J 3 bases, with 4 bases left between them. Germline lookup yields CDR1 MNHNY and CDR2 SVGAGI (reference sequence). Written as DNA, the CDR3 is TGTGCCAGCAGTTCCGATGGAAACACCATATATTTT. It codes for CASSSDGNTIYF.

This clonotype occurred a few times. The chain has TRBV7-9 and TRBJ1-4; D remains ambiguous. The CDR3 totals 16 residues. Germline lookup yields CDR1 SEHNR and CDR2 FQNEAQ (reference sequence). The V end lost 5 bases, the J end lost 7 bases, and 20 bases lay between the germline ends. The CDR3 loop reads CASSRRFLLRAEKLFF. CDR3 in DNA: TGTGCCAGCAGCAGACGTTTCCTTCTTCGGGCTGAAAAACTGTTTTTT.

The rearrangement uses TRBV10-2 and TRBJ2-1; possibly TRBD2 for D (5 bases). CDR1 and CDR2 from the germline V gene are WSHSY and SAAADI. The CDR3 runs 13 residues. Trimming stripped 6 bases from V and 6 bases from J, with 12 bases between. DNA of the CDR3: TGCGCCAGCAGCCACCTACTAGGCAATGAGCAGTTCTTC. It codes for CASSHLLGNEQFF.

Of note for this clonotype: Possible read error: a much larger clone is one base away. The chain employs TRBV5-1 and TRBJ1-1, with a tentative D call TRBD1 (5 bases). Looked up from germline, CDR1 is SGHRS and CDR2 is YFSETQ. The CDR3 is 13 amino acids. Trimming took off 7 bases at V and 3 bases at J, with 13 bases between the two ends. CDR3 amino acids: CASGYDSYTEAFF. The CDR3 bases are TGCGCCAGCGGCTATGACAGCTACACTGAAGCTTTCTTT.

The chain links TRBV7-6 to TRBJ2-5, with D possibly matching TRBD2 (6 bases). The germline V and J ends were trimmed by 3 bases and 2 bases, with 22 bases remaining between them. CDR3 length: 18 residues. The germline gives CDR1 SGHVS, CDR2 FNYEAQ. The CDR3 bases are TGTGCCAGCAGCTTCCGAAGACTAGGAAGTTCGAAACAAGAGACCCAGTACTTC. Residues: CASSFRRLGSSKQETQYF. Looking up the rest from reference TRBV7-6 and TRBJ2-5 gives the full variable domain: GAGVSQSPRYKVTKRGQDVALRCDPISGHVSLYWYRQALGQGPEFLTYFNYEAQQDKSGLPNDRFSAERPEGSISTLTIQRTEQRDSAMYRCASSFRRLGSSKQETQYFGPGTRLLVL.

The chain couples TRBV7-9 to TRBJ2-3; weak D call: TRBD1 (6 bases). Trimming left V 1 base short and J 4 bases short, with 12 bases between. The CDR3 loop spans 15 amino acids. From germline, CDR1 is SEHNR and CDR2 FQNEAQ (reference sequence). The CDR3 DNA reads as TGTGCCAGCAGCTTAGAATGGGGGCCCCCAGATACGCAGTATTTT. This codes for CASSLEWGPPDTQYF.

This chain uses TRBV28 with TRBJ1-1; no clear D gene. The CDR3 runs to 12 residues. The V gene lost 7 bases and the J gene lost 3 bases, with 9 bases spanning the gap. Germline-derived CDR1 and CDR2 are MDHEN and SYDVKM. The CDR3 nucleotides read TGTGCCAGCACCGCAAAGGACACTGAAGCTTTCTTT. Its translation is CASTAKDTEAFF.

In its sample, this clonotype was seen a few times. V is TRBV7-2 and J is TRBJ1-5; maybe TRBD1 (6 bases). V gave up 3 bases and J gave up 3 bases, with 12 bases separating them. Germline V gives CDR1 SGHTA, CDR2 FQGNSA. CDR3 length equals 15 residues. The CDR3 is CASSFQGWINQPQHF. DNA of the CDR3: TGTGCCAGCAGCTTTCAGGGGTGGATCAATCAGCCCCAGCATTTT.

This clonotype showed up just a few times. This chain joins TRBV10-2 and TRBJ2-4; D is perhaps TRBD1 or TRBD2 (5 bases each). V dropped 6 bases and J dropped 0 bases, with 15 bases sitting between them. The length of the CDR3 is 16 residues. CDR1 and CDR2 from the germline V gene are WSHSY and SAAADI. The CDR3 spells CASSQRGELAKNIQYF. DNA of the CDR3: TGCGCCAGCAGCCAAAGGGGAGAACTAGCCAAAAACATTCAGTACTTC.

This clonotype was counted ten times or more. This chain joins TRBV4-3 and TRBJ1-5, with D perhaps TRBD1 (6 bases). The V end was cut by 0 bases, the J end by 5 bases, with 14 bases between. CDR1 and CDR2 (germline): LGHNA, YSLEER. This CDR3 comprises 16 residues. As DNA, the CDR3 is TGCGCCAGCAGCCAAGATCTTGGGGGCAGCGATCAGCCCCAGCATTTT. The encoded protein is CASSQDLGGSDQPQHF.

This chain joins TRBV28 and TRBJ1-2; D may be TRBD1 (5 bases). This CDR3 has 15 residues. Germline CDR1 reads MDHEN; CDR2 reads SYDVKM. With 2 bases removed from V and 0 bases from J, the gap between germline ends came to 10 bases. The CDR3: CASSLGAAANYGYTF. The CDR3 DNA follows: TGTGCCAGCAGTTTAGGGGCGGCCGCTAACTATGGCTACACCTTC.

There are a few counts of this clonotype. V usage is TRBV10-3 and J usage is TRBJ1-2; tentative D call: TRBD1 (5 bases). The CDR3 has 17 residues. The germline gives CDR1 ENHRY, CDR2 SYGVKD. Trimming cost V 0 bases and J 8 bases, with 22 bases left between them. The DNA of the CDR3 is TGTGCCATCAGTGAGTCAAAGGGACCGCCTCTTCCAGGGGGCTACACCTTC. Amino acids: CAISESKGPPLPGGYTF.

In this sample, this clonotype turned up a few times. J is TRBJ1-3 and V is TRBV12-3 or TRBV12-4; maybe TRBD1 (6 bases). The length of the CDR3 is 14 residues. V gave up 8 bases and J gave up 4 bases, with 15 bases separating them. CDR3 bases: TGTGCCAGCGACCCCCGACAGGCGGGAAACACCATATATTTT. This translates into CASDPRQAGNTIYF.

The chain joins TRBV19 to TRBJ2-5, with 7 nucleotides matching TRBD1. J lost 11 bases, V lost 4 bases, and 13 bases had no gene match. Germline CDR1 and CDR2: LNHDA and SQIVND (reference sequence). The CDR3 totals 14 residues. DNA of the CDR3: TGTGCCAGTAGTACGGGACAGCCTCTTACTGTGCAGTACTTC. It codes for CASSTGQPLTVQYF.

This clonotype was observed at least ten times. The genes are TRBV5-4 and TRBJ2-7; a weak D match, TRBD1 (6 bases). CDR1 and CDR2 from the germline V gene are SGHNT and YYREEE (reference sequence). The CDR3 runs to 15 residues. The V and J ends lost 4 bases and 1 base respectively, with 15 bases between them. CDR3 bases: TGTGCCAGCAGCGGGACCGGGACACTTTCCTACGAGCAGTACTTC. This gives the protein CASSGTGTLSYEQYF.

Notes on this clonotype: Given a much more abundant clone one base away, this may be a read error. This chain links TRBV2 with TRBJ2-1, with 12 nucleotides matching TRBD2. The V and J ends lost 11 bases and 1 base, in that order; junction bases with no gene match: 12. CDR3 size: 17 residues. CDR1 is SNHLY and CDR2 is FYNNEI in the germline V gene. The CDR3 loop reads CAGTELAGGRSYNEQFF. Here the CDR3 DNA reads TGTGCCGGCACCGAACTAGCGGGAGGTCGTTCCTACAATGAGCAGTTCTTC. The whole variable domain, remainder taken from reference TRBV2 and TRBJ2-1, is EPEVTQTPSHQVTQMGQEVILRCVPISNHLYFYWYRQILGQKVEFLVSFYNNEISEKSEIFDDQFSVERPDGSNFTLKIRSTKLEDSAMYFCAGTELAGGRSYNEQFFGPGTRLTVL.

J is TRBJ2-3 and V is TRBV29-1; D is undetermined. The CDR3 has 12 residues. V was cut by 4 bases and J by 0 bases, with 5 bases left in between. Per the germline V gene, CDR1 is SQVTM and CDR2 is ANQGSEA. CDR3 loop: CSVVDSTDTQYF. The CDR3 nucleotides are TGCAGCGTTGTAGATAGCACAGATACGCAGTATTTT.

The V and J genes are TRBV9 and TRBJ1-2; a weak D match, TRBD1 (5 bases). V gave up 1 base and J gave up 6 bases, with 19 bases separating them. CDR3 length: 16 residues. Germline V gene sequence: CDR1 SGDLS, CDR2 YYNGEE. The CDR3 nucleotides are TGTGCCAGCAGCGTACTATCGATCGAGGGGATGCATGGCTACACCTTC. This gives the protein CASSVLSIEGMHGYTF.

As for this clonotype: Just one base apart from a much larger clone, this may be a read error. The CDR3 nucleotides read TGTGCCAGCTCACCACGGCAGCGGGGAAGGACCTATAATTCACCCCTCCACTTT. It specifies CASSPRQRGRTYNSPLHF. The chain has TRBV18 and TRBJ1-6; the D is unclear. Trimming removed 1 base from V and 2 bases from J, with 15 bases in between. The CDR3 totals 18 residues. Germline CDR1 is KGHSH and CDR2 is LQKENI.

The V and J genes are TRBV7-8 and TRBJ2-7; TRBD2 matches at 8 bases. The V gene's germline CDR1 is SGHVS and CDR2 FQNEAQ. The CDR3 has 13 residues. J lost 4 bases, V lost 5 bases, and 4 bases had no gene match. CDR3 residues: CASSLPSGYEQYF. The DNA of the CDR3 is TGTGCCAGCAGCCTCCCTAGCGGGTACGAGCAGTACTTC.

The sample holds a few counts of this clonotype. J is TRBJ2-7 and V is TRBV7-8; TRBD2 might be the D (5 bases). Trimming took 1 base from V and 6 from J, leaving 19 bases between them. CDR3 length: 16 amino acids. The germline V gene encodes CDR1 SGHVS and CDR2 FQNEAQ. CDR3 bases: TGTGCCAGCAGCTTAGTGTCTGGCTTCACTACTAGCGAGCAGTACTTC. Translated: CASSLVSGFTTSEQYF.

A few counts support this clonotype. The rearrangement links TRBV10-3 to TRBJ2-7, with 7 bases aligning to TRBD1. J gave up 0 bases and V 0 bases, and 2 bases lay outside the gene matches. From germline, CDR1 is ENHRY and CDR2 SYGVKD. CDR3 size: 15 residues. The CDR3, as DNA: TGTGCCATCAGTGAGTCTGAGGGGGCCTCCTACGAGCAGTACTTC. This codes for CAISESEGASYEQYF.

This clonotype has a handful of counts. This sequence joins TRBV12-3 or TRBV12-4 and TRBJ1-2, with D unclear. CDR3 size: 14 residues. V lost 3 bases to trimming and J lost 0 bases, with 8 bases between them. The CDR3 protein is CASSFTPSNYGYTF. The CDR3 nucleotides are TGTGCCAGCAGTTTTACGCCCTCTAACTATGGCTACACCTTC.